These 21 T cell receptor beta chains share one sample of origin, sequenced in a study of T cell clones after liver transplantation. The data were produced by immunoSEQ multiplex PCR, yet TCRdb's version contains in-frame clones alone and is incomplete. This sample carries about 21,000 clones, approximately 93% of them seen once, and the ten largest clones take 25%. The source material was CD8+ T cells from blood, sampled approximately 27 months after liver transplant. These receptor sequences come from a human patient who received a liver transplant. A share of the T cells may be of graft donor origin.

The V call is TRBV27, the J call TRBJ2-7, with TRBD1 matching over 7 bases. Germline loops: CDR1 MNHEY, CDR2 SMNVEV (reference sequence). With 3 bases clipped from V and 5 bases from J, the junction kept 4 bases outside the gene matches. The CDR3 runs 13 residues. The CDR3 spells CASSFNRGNEQYF. The CDR3 DNA is TGTGCCAGCAGTTTCAACAGGGGTAACGAGCAGTACTTC.

The genes are TRBV9 and TRBJ1-1; unclear D gene. Germline values: CDR1 SGDLS, CDR2 YYNGEE. V was pared by 0 bases and J by 0 bases, with 9 bases between. CDR3 size: 15 residues. CDR3 protein: CASSVDGGLNTEAFF. In DNA, the CDR3 is TGTGCCAGCAGCGTAGATGGAGGACTGAACACTGAAGCTTTCTTT.

The CDR3 region has the DNA TGTGCCAGCAGCGCTTCAGGGGCTAACTATGGCTACACCTTC. Translation gives CASSASGANYGYTF. The chain is built from TRBV7-2 and TRBJ1-2, with TRBD1 as a possible D gene (6 bases). The length of the CDR3 is 14 residues. Between the trimmed V and J ends, which lost 5 bases and 0 bases, there was a span of 10 bases. Germline V gives CDR1 SGHTA, CDR2 FQGNSA.

J is TRBJ2-1 and V is TRBV2; 12 bases line up with TRBD2. Unmatched junction bases numbered 9, after V lost 3 bases and J lost 0 bases. The CDR3 has 19 residues. Looked up from germline, CDR1 is SNHLY and CDR2 is FYNNEI. CDR3 in amino acids: CASSESGLAGRLSYNEQFF. CDR3 nucleotide sequence: TGTGCCAGCAGTGAGTCAGGACTAGCGGGACGGCTCTCCTACAATGAGCAGTTCTTC.

V is TRBV7-9 and J is TRBJ1-1; D is ambiguous. V lost 5 bases, J lost 0 bases, and 13 bases lay in between. The CDR3 spans 15 residues. The germline gives CDR1 SEHNR, CDR2 FQNEAQ (reference sequence). The CDR3: CASSPPPRVNTEAFF. In DNA, the CDR3 is TGTGCCAGCAGCCCACCGCCTCGGGTGAACACTGAAGCTTTCTTT.

V is TRBV4-1 and J is TRBJ2-1; 13 bases fit TRBD2. V trimming: 3 bases; J trimming: 10 bases; junction bases outside the gene matches: 6. This CDR3 is built from 15 residues. CDR1 is MGHRA and CDR2 is YSYEKL in the germline V gene. CDR3 residues: CASSQPGLAGDEQFF. The CDR3 DNA is TGCGCCAGCAGCCAGCCCGGACTAGCGGGAGACGAGCAGTTCTTC.

J is TRBJ2-3 and V is TRBV27; TRBD1 might be the D (5 bases). The CDR3 loop spans 15 amino acids. Germline assignment: CDR1 MNHEY and CDR2 SMNVEV (reference sequence). V gave up 6 bases and J gave up 2 bases, with 15 bases separating them. The CDR3 here is CASRDRPDNTDTQYF. CDR3 nucleotides: TGTGCCAGCAGAGACAGACCTGACAACACAGATACGCAGTATTTT.

The chain carries TRBV2 and TRBJ2-2; 11 nucleotides match TRBD2. The CDR3 consists of 17 residues. V was clipped by 3 bases and J by 1 base; unmatched bases: 4. Germline V gene sequence: CDR1 SNHLY, CDR2 FYNNEI. CDR3 protein: CASSDRTSGLNTGELFF. CDR3 coding DNA: TGTGCCAGCAGTGACCGGACTAGCGGGCTGAACACCGGGGAGCTGTTTTTT.

The V call is TRBV4-1, the J call TRBJ2-1; 10 bases are shared with TRBD2. The CDR3 consists of 16 residues. From germline, CDR1 is MGHRA and CDR2 YSYEKL. The junction had 10 bases not matched to a gene; V was cut back by 4 bases and J by 7 bases. This chain's CDR3 is CASSLHLAGEDNEQFF. CDR3 DNA: TGCGCCAGCAGCCTTCACCTAGCGGGAGAGGATAATGAGCAGTTCTTC.

This clone was seen just once. CDR3 in amino acids: CASSFTVGFPAANEKLFF. CDR3 coding DNA: TGTGCCAGCAGTTTTACCGTGGGGTTCCCGGCGGCTAATGAAAAACTGTTTTTT. This sequence joins TRBV28 and TRBJ1-4; D gene uncertain. CDR1 is MDHEN, CDR2 SYDVKM, per germline. V was shortened by 3 bases and J by 3 bases, with 20 bases between the two germline ends. The length of the CDR3 is 18 residues.

The chain joins TRBV2 to TRBJ2-7, with a possible D match to TRBD1 (6 bases). The CDR3 sequence is 14 residues long. Trimming left V 6 bases short and J 2 bases short, with 14 bases between. Germline V CDR1 and CDR2: SNHLY, FYNNEI. The CDR3 here is CASRVTGMAYEQYF. The DNA of the CDR3 is TGTGCCAGCAGGGTAACAGGGATGGCCTACGAGCAGTACTTC.

This clone was recorded once. The genes are TRBV5-1 and TRBJ2-1; 7 bases agree with TRBD1. Trimming cost V 4 bases and J 5 bases; bases outside gene matches: 6. The CDR3 extends over 14 amino acids. In germline, CDR1 is SGHRS, CDR2 YFSETQ. Here the CDR3 reads CASSIRQGDNEQFF. In DNA, the CDR3 is TGCGCCAGCAGCATACGACAGGGAGACAATGAGCAGTTCTTC.

This chain connects TRBV9 to TRBJ2-7, with 8 bases lining up with TRBD1. The V and J ends lost 0 bases and 4 bases, in that order; junction bases with no gene match: 3. CDR1 is SGDLS, CDR2 YYNGEE, per germline. CDR3 length: 14 residues. The CDR3 reads CASSVGDRIYEQYF. The CDR3, as DNA: TGTGCCAGCAGCGTAGGGGACAGGATTTACGAGCAGTACTTC.

DNA for the CDR3: TGTGCCAGCAGTTTAGAACAGGGAGACACAGATACGCAGTATTTT. Amino acid sequence: CASSLEQGDTDTQYF. The V and J genes are TRBV28 and TRBJ2-3; TRBD1 might be the D (6 bases). This CDR3 contains 15 residues. Per the germline V gene, CDR1 is MDHEN and CDR2 is SYDVKM. Trimming took 2 bases from V and 2 from J, leaving 11 bases between them. The full variable domain, in which reference TRBV28 and TRBJ2-3 provide the parts outside the CDR3, is DVKVTQSSRYLVKRTGEKVFLECVQDMDHENMFWYRQDPGLGLRLIYFSYDVKMKEKGDIPEGYSVSREKKERFSLILESASTNQTSMYLCASSLEQGDTDTQYFGPGTRLTVL.

J is TRBJ2-7 and V is TRBV4-1; D is undetermined. The CDR3 contains 13 residues. Germline V gives CDR1 MGHRA, CDR2 YSYEKL. V lost 8 bases, J lost 3 bases, and 14 bases lay in between. CDR3 sequence (DNA): TGCGCCAGCTCCCCCGGTCAAAGCTACGAGCAGTACTTC. This codes for CASSPGQSYEQYF.

The V and J genes are TRBV27 and TRBJ2-3; possibly TRBD1 or TRBD2 for D (5 bases each). CDR1 and CDR2 (germline): MNHEY, SMNVEV (reference sequence). The CDR3 loop spans 16 amino acids. Trimming removed 7 bases from V and 0 bases from J, with 17 bases in between. The DNA for the CDR3 is TGTGCCAGCATTCCCTCGGTGGGGGAAAGCACAGATACGCAGTATTTT. Its translation: CASIPSVGESTDTQYF.

The chain carries TRBV7-9 and TRBJ2-7; unclear D gene. Germline-derived CDR1 and CDR2 are SEHNR and FQNEAQ (reference sequence). This CDR3 is 14 amino acids long. The V and J ends lost 1 base and 3 bases respectively, with 10 bases between them. Here the CDR3 reads CASSLVGSLYEQYF. The CDR3 coding sequence is TGTGCCAGCAGCTTAGTGGGGTCCCTCTACGAGCAGTACTTC. Variable domain in full (rest from reference TRBV7-9 and TRBJ2-7): DTGVSQNPRHKITKRGQNVTFRCDPISEHNRLYWYRQTLGQGPEFLTYFQNEAQLEKSRLLSDRFSAERPKGSFSTLEIQRTEQGDSAMYLCASSLVGSLYEQYFGPGTRLTVT.

This chain connects TRBV11-3 to TRBJ2-2; unclear D gene. This CDR3 is 13 amino acids long. Germline V CDR1 and CDR2: SGHNT, YENEEA. V dropped 5 bases and J dropped 6 bases, with 10 bases sitting between them. The CDR3 DNA reads as TGTGCCAGCAGCCCCCCGTTTGCCGGGGAGCTGTTTTTT. Amino acids: CASSPPFAGELFF.

This clone was detected once. J is TRBJ1-2 and V is TRBV11-2; maybe TRBD1 (5 bases). The length of the CDR3 is 14 residues. Germline V gene lookup returns CDR1 SGHAT and CDR2 FQNNGV. Deletions cut 2 bases from V and 2 bases from J, with 9 bases between. The CDR3 region has the DNA TGTGCCAGCAGCTTACTTGCAGGGAACTATGGCTACACCTTC. Its translation is CASSLLAGNYGYTF.

The rearrangement links TRBV6-5 to TRBJ1-2, with D perhaps TRBD1 (6 bases). The germline V gene encodes CDR1 MNHEY and CDR2 SVGAGI. Between the trimmed V and J ends, which lost 6 bases and 8 bases, there was a span of 13 bases. This CDR3 is built from 12 residues. Written as DNA, the CDR3 is TGTGCCAGCAGGCTACAGGGTCGAGGCTACACCTTC. It translates to CASRLQGRGYTF.

The J gene is TRBJ2-7, the V gene TRBV6-1; D is uncertain. Germline V lookup: CDR1 MNHNS, CDR2 SASEGT. The CDR3 extends over 14 amino acids. V dropped 6 bases and J dropped 3 bases, with 15 bases sitting between them. Here the CDR3 DNA reads TGTGCCAGCAGCCCAGCCGGTCATTACTACGAGCAGTACTTC. Its translation: CASSPAGHYYEQYF.